A selection of T cell receptor beta chains follows, all from one sample in a study of response to subunit inactivated influenza vaccine. TCRdb reprocessed the RT-PCR reads with MiXCR, giving one entry per CDR3 protein. The sample lists over 800,000 distinct CDR3 sequences, approximately 22% occurring once. Sequencing used PBMCs from blood, obtained 5 days after vaccination. Every receptor here comes from a man aged 50 or older who received an inactivated influenza vaccine. Both conserved end residues are part of each CDR3. Fields, in order: V gene, J gene, clone size, D gene, CDR3 DNA, CDR3 protein. A D gene is named only where the DNA matches it firmly. Size is stated for part of the rows, as once, few or many counts, or as a class when the clone is expanded.

v_gene: TRBV5-6; j_gene: TRBJ2-7; abundance: NA; d_gene: NA; CDR3nt: TGTGCCAGCAGCTTGGGTCGGCGCAGGGAAGGACACGAGCAGTACTTC; CDR3aa: CASSLGRRREGHEQYF
v_gene: TRBV15; j_gene: TRBJ1-4; abundance: few; d_gene: NA; CDR3nt: TGTGCCACCAGCAGAGATCTTAGGAGGGTCAATGAAAAACTGTTTTTT; CDR3aa: CATSRDLRRVNEKLFF
v_gene: TRBV7-2; j_gene: TRBJ2-1; abundance: NA; d_gene: TRBD2; CDR3nt: TGTGCCAGCAGCGTTACTAGCGGGATTAACAATGAGCAGTTCTTC; CDR3aa: CASSVTSGINNEQFF
v_gene: TRBV7-2; j_gene: TRBJ1-2; abundance: NA; d_gene: NA; CDR3nt: TGTGCCAGCAGCATGACAGCTTATGGCTACACCTTC; CDR3aa: CASSMTAYGYTF
v_gene: TRBV7-9; j_gene: TRBJ1-6; abundance: NA; d_gene: NA; CDR3nt: TGTGCCAGCAGTCAGGGGACGGAGAATTCACCCCTCCACTTT; CDR3aa: CASSQGTENSPLHF
v_gene: TRBV6-1; j_gene: TRBJ2-3; abundance: NA; d_gene: NA; CDR3nt: TGTGCCAGCACCGCCCAAGGGCGGAGATACACAGATACGCAGTATTTT; CDR3aa: CASTAQGRRYTDTQYF
v_gene: TRBV6-1; j_gene: TRBJ1-6; abundance: few; d_gene: NA; CDR3nt: TGTGCCAGCAGCCCCGGGACGGAAAATAATTCACCCCTCCACTTT; CDR3aa: CASSPGTENNSPLHF
v_gene: TRBV10-3; j_gene: TRBJ2-2; abundance: NA; d_gene: NA; CDR3nt: TGTGCCGGCGGGGGACAGAACACCGGGGAGCTGTTTTTT; CDR3aa: CAGGGQNTGELFF
v_gene: TRBV12-3/TRBV12-4; j_gene: TRBJ1-1; abundance: few; d_gene: NA; CDR3nt: TGTGCCAGCAGTTTTGGTGAGGAAGCTTTCTTT; CDR3aa: CASSFGEEAFF
v_gene: TRBV20-1; j_gene: TRBJ2-3; abundance: NA; d_gene: TRBD2; CDR3nt: TGCAGTGCTAGATCTCGAGCGGGAAGCACAGATACGCAGTATTTT; CDR3aa: CSARSRAGSTDTQYF
v_gene: TRBV7-9; j_gene: TRBJ1-1; abundance: few; d_gene: NA; CDR3nt: TGTGCCAGCAGCCGAGGAGGTGCGAACACTGAAGCTTTCTTT; CDR3aa: CASSRGGANTEAFF
v_gene: TRBV6-5; j_gene: TRBJ1-1; abundance: many; d_gene: NA; CDR3nt: TGTGCCAGCAGTTACTCGGGGGTCGGGACTGAAGCTTTCTTT; CDR3aa: CASSYSGVGTEAFF
v_gene: TRBV4-3; j_gene: TRBJ2-5; abundance: NA; d_gene: TRBD1; CDR3nt: TGCGCCAGCAGCCAAGACTACAGGGGCCCCCAAATTCAAGAGACCCAGTACTTC; CDR3aa: CASSQDYRGPQIQETQYF
v_gene: TRBV6-2/TRBV6-3; j_gene: TRBJ2-5; abundance: NA; d_gene: TRBD2; CDR3nt: TGTGCCAGCAGCCTACGACAGACTAGCGGGATTGGAGAGACCCAGTACTTC; CDR3aa: CASSLRQTSGIGETQYF
v_gene: TRBV6-5; j_gene: TRBJ2-7; abundance: NA; d_gene: NA; CDR3nt: TGTGCCAGCAGTTACTTCGCAGGCTACGAGCAGTACTTC; CDR3aa: CASSYFAGYEQYF
v_gene: TRBV7-9; j_gene: TRBJ1-3; abundance: NA; d_gene: TRBD1; CDR3nt: TGTGCCAGCTCCAGGGGGGGGAGAACAGCGCCAAACACCATATATTTT; CDR3aa: CASSRGGRTAPNTIYF
v_gene: TRBV6-1; j_gene: TRBJ1-5; abundance: few; d_gene: NA; CDR3nt: TGTGCCAGCAGCTCGGGGGGGGGCGGCCAGCCCCAGCATTTT; CDR3aa: CASSSGGGGQPQHF
v_gene: TRBV7-2; j_gene: TRBJ2-3; abundance: NA; d_gene: NA; CDR3nt: TGTGCCAGCAGTCCCCCCCGGGTCGATACGCAGTATTTT; CDR3aa: CASSPPRVDTQYF
v_gene: TRBV7-2; j_gene: TRBJ2-5; abundance: few; d_gene: TRBD2; CDR3nt: TGTGCCAGCAGCCCCAGGACTAGCGGGACCGGAGAGACCCAGTACTTC; CDR3aa: CASSPRTSGTGETQYF
v_gene: TRBV5-5; j_gene: TRBJ2-1; abundance: many; d_gene: NA; CDR3nt: TGTGCCAGCAGCTTGTTTACTCGCTCCTACAATGAGCAGTTCTTC; CDR3aa: CASSLFTRSYNEQFF
v_gene: TRBV6-1; j_gene: TRBJ2-1; abundance: once; d_gene: NA; CDR3nt: TGTGCCAGCGCCGATCCGGGGCGCTCCTACAATGAGCAGTTCTTC; CDR3aa: CASADPGRSYNEQFF
v_gene: TRBV12-3/TRBV12-4; j_gene: TRBJ2-1; abundance: NA; d_gene: NA; CDR3nt: TGTGCCAGCAGAAGGGACCGTCACACATACAATGAGCAGTTCTTC; CDR3aa: CASRRDRHTYNEQFF
v_gene: TRBV20-1; j_gene: TRBJ2-7; abundance: few; d_gene: NA; CDR3nt: TGCAGTGCTAGACCAGGATCGGCGGGATGGACCTACGAGCAGTACTTC; CDR3aa: CSARPGSAGWTYEQYF
v_gene: TRBV12-3/TRBV12-4; j_gene: TRBJ1-4; abundance: many; d_gene: TRBD1; CDR3nt: TGTGCCAGCACCCTAGGGGGACAGGGTAGTGAAAAACTGTTTTTT; CDR3aa: CASTLGGQGSEKLFF
v_gene: TRBV9; j_gene: TRBJ2-7; abundance: NA; d_gene: TRBD2; CDR3nt: TGTGCCAGCAGCGTAGCTGCGGGAGTAGCCTACGAGCAGTACTTC; CDR3aa: CASSVAAGVAYEQYF
v_gene: TRBV19; j_gene: TRBJ2-2; abundance: NA; d_gene: TRBD1; CDR3nt: TGTGCCAGTAGTGACAGGGGTAATAGTCTCGGGCTGTTTTTT; CDR3aa: CASSDRGNSLGLFF